The clone carrying this TCR beta chain has just a few counts. At least 5.5 micrograms of total RNA were extracted per sample. Together with a sample-barcoded 5' primer, a J-beta primer mix was included in a second PCR lasting 7 to 11 cycles. One entry per CDR3 protein results from TCRdb running MiXCR on the 5' RACE reads. This sample has fewer than 900,000 distinct CDR3 sequences; approximately 35% occur once, and the top ten carry over 10%. The data originate from a study of blood T cells in healthy people across ages. Study information: The capture of about one barcoded beta molecule per two T cells was achieved by template switching.

From germline, CDR1 is LNHDA and CDR2 SQIVND (reference sequence). The CDR3 loop spans 18 amino acids. The trim removed 9 bases at V and 0 bases at J, leaving 10 bases unmatched. The sequence was collected from a man younger than 35 in good health. J is TRBJ2-6 and V is TRBV19; 11 positions agree with TRBD1. Sequencing used blood. CDR3 in DNA: TGTGCCAGCGGGACAGGGGGATCATCGTCCTCTGGGGCCAACGTCCTGACTTTC. Translated: CASGTGGSSSSGANVLTF.